Shown below are 21 T cell receptor beta chains from a single sample sequenced in a study of Graves' ophthalmopathy and Graves' hyperthyroidism. RNA transcripts provided the template for amplifying TCR beta CDR3 regions. HTBI primers primed a first-round RT-PCR, and a second-round multiplex PCR followed. TCRdb ran MiXCR on the multiplex PCR reads and lists one entry per CDR3 protein. The sample has about 620,000 distinct CDR3 sequences; approximately 22% are singletons. The specimen sequenced was peripheral blood. Receptor source: a woman in her late teens or twenties with stable Graves' hyperthyroidism. Some clones in this sample may be carry-over from other donors' samples.

The chain links TRBV11-2 to TRBJ2-3; 10 nucleotides match TRBD2. The CDR3 length is 19 residues. Losses at the gene ends were 0 bases for V and 4 bases for J; bases not matched to a gene: 13. Per the germline V gene, CDR1 is SGHAT and CDR2 is FQNNGV. CDR3 bases: TGTGCCAGCAGCTTAGATAAGGGACTAGCGAACTCAGGATCAGATACGCAGTATTTT. It is translated as CASSLDKGLANSGSDTQYF. The full variable domain, in which reference TRBV11-2 and TRBJ2-3 provide the parts outside the CDR3, is EAGVAQSPRYKIIEKRQSVAFWCNPISGHATLYWYQQILGQGPKLLIQFQNNGVVDDSQLPKDRFSAERLKGVDSTLKIQPAKLEDSAVYLCASSLDKGLANSGSDTQYFGPGTRLTVL.

This clonotype was seen ten or more times. V is TRBV19 and J is TRBJ1-1, with TRBD1 as a possible D gene (5 bases). CDR1 and CDR2 from the germline V gene are LNHDA and SQIVND (reference sequence). The CDR3 is 15 residues long. With 6 bases removed from V and 0 bases from J, the gap between germline ends came to 14 bases. In nucleotides, the CDR3 is TGTGCCAGTAGCTACGCAGGGAGGGTGAACACTGAAGCTTTCTTT. Protein product: CASSYAGRVNTEAFF. Variable domain in full (rest from reference TRBV19 and TRBJ1-1): DGGITQSPKYLFRKEGQNVTLSCEQNLNHDAMYWYRQDPGQGLRLIYYSQIVNDFQKGDIAEGYSVSREKKESFPLTVTSAQKNPTAFYLCASSYAGRVNTEAFFGQGTRLTVV.

Regarding this clonotype: This may be a read error: a much more frequent sequence differs by one nucleotide. The V and J genes are TRBV30 and TRBJ1-1; D may be TRBD1 (6 bases). The CDR3 totals 11 residues. V dropped 2 bases and J dropped 11 bases, with 12 bases sitting between them. Germline CDR1 and CDR2: GTSNPN and SVGIG (reference sequence). The CDR3 spells CAWSYKGGAFF. The CDR3 coding sequence is TGTGCCTGGAGTTACAAGGGGGGTGCTTTCTTT. Full variable domain (rest looked up from reference TRBV30 and TRBJ1-1): SQTIHQWPATLVQPVGSPLSLECTVEGTSNPNLYWYRQAAGRGLQLLFYSVGIGQISSEVPQNLSASRPQDRQFILSSKKLLLSDSGFYLCAWSYKGGAFFGQGTRLTVV.

The V gene is TRBV5-1, the J gene TRBJ1-1; D may be TRBD1 (5 bases). Trimming left V 0 bases short and J 5 bases short, with 14 bases between. In germline, CDR1 is SGHRS, CDR2 YFSETQ. The CDR3 totals 15 residues. CDR3 in amino acids: CASSLVGGSTTEAFF. The CDR3, as DNA: TGCGCCAGCAGCTTGGTGGGGGGATCGACTACTGAAGCTTTCTTT. The full variable domain, in which reference TRBV5-1 and TRBJ1-1 provide the parts outside the CDR3, is KAGVTQTPRYLIKTRGQQVTLSCSPISGHRSVSWYQQTPGQGLQFLFEYFSETQRNKGNFPGRFSGRQFSNSRSEMNVSTLELGDSALYLCASSLVGGSTTEAFFGQGTRLTVV.

This clonotype showed up many times. V gene TRBV5-1 combines with J gene TRBJ2-7; D gene ambiguous. The CDR3 is 13 amino acids. Germline assignment: CDR1 SGHRS and CDR2 YFSETQ. V lost 4 bases to trimming and J lost 3 bases, with 11 bases between them. CDR3 nucleotide sequence: TGCGCCAGCAGCATGACCCCCCTCTACGAGCAGTACTTC. Amino acids: CASSMTPLYEQYF. The variable domain in full, with the rest retrieved from reference TRBV5-1 and TRBJ2-7, is KAGVTQTPRYLIKTRGQQVTLSCSPISGHRSVSWYQQTPGQGLQFLFEYFSETQRNKGNFPGRFSGRQFSNSRSEMNVSTLELGDSALYLCASSMTPLYEQYFGPGTRLTVT.

J is TRBJ2-4 and V is TRBV6-1; D possibly corresponds to TRBD1 (6 bases). The CDR3 extends over 11 amino acids. Germline V gives CDR1 MNHNS, CDR2 SASEGT. V was shortened by 6 bases and J by 9 bases, with 9 bases between the two germline ends. The CDR3 here is CASRQGFIQYF. Here the CDR3 DNA reads TGTGCCAGCAGGCAGGGGTTCATTCAGTACTTC.

As for this clonotype: This sequence may be a read error, since a much larger clone differs from it by one base. The chain uses TRBV29-1 and TRBJ2-5, with D unresolved. CDR1 is SQVTM, CDR2 ANQGSEA, per germline. Trimming left V 4 bases short and J 1 base short, with 13 bases between. This CDR3 region has 14 residues. CDR3 amino acids: CSVVWALPQETQYF. The CDR3 coding sequence is TGCAGCGTTGTTTGGGCCCTGCCCCAAGAGACCCAGTACTTC.

This clonotype was observed a few times. The chain links TRBV27 to TRBJ2-7; TRBD1 is a possible D gene (6 bases). Per the germline V gene, CDR1 is MNHEY and CDR2 is SMNVEV (reference sequence). The ends were cut back, 4 bases at V and 2 bases at J, with 12 bases in the middle. CDR3 length equals 14 residues. For the CDR3, the DNA is TGTGCCAGCAGTTACCGGGACAAGACCTACGAGCAGTACTTC. This codes for CASSYRDKTYEQYF.

This clonotype occurred many times. The chain couples TRBV28 to TRBJ1-1; TRBD1 is a possible D gene (5 bases). V lost 3 bases and J 6 bases, leaving 14 bases between the germline ends. The CDR3 consists of 14 residues. The germline V gene has CDR1 MDHEN and CDR2 SYDVKM. The CDR3 region is CASSLARSGAEAFF. In DNA, the CDR3 is TGTGCCAGCAGTTTGGCCCGATCGGGGGCTGAAGCTTTCTTT.

This clonotype occurred a few times. V gene TRBV3-1 combines with J gene TRBJ2-7; D might be TRBD1 or TRBD2, each matching 5 bases. The CDR3 has 18 amino acids. Trimming stripped 0 bases from V and 2 bases from J, with 20 bases between. Per germline, CDR1 LGHDT and CDR2 YNNKEL (reference sequence). CDR3 loop: CASSQERGVGTNTYEQYF. DNA of the CDR3: TGTGCCAGCAGCCAAGAGCGTGGGGTGGGGACCAATACCTACGAGCAGTACTTC.

This clonotype was detected ten times or more. The rearrangement uses TRBV10-2 and TRBJ1-1; unclear D gene. The length of the CDR3 is 11 residues. The germline gives CDR1 WSHSY, CDR2 SAAADI. V was trimmed by 0 bases and J by 6 bases, leaving 2 bases between them. CDR3 nucleotide sequence: TGCGCCAGCAGTGAGTCCGCTGAAGCTTTCTTT. Translating gives CASSESAEAFF.

V is TRBV20-1 and J is TRBJ2-5; D might be TRBD1 (5 bases). Germline CDR1 DFQATT, CDR2 SNEGSKA (reference sequence). Trimming cost V 5 bases and J 1 base, with 11 bases left between them. CDR3 length: 13 amino acids. The CDR3 nucleotides are TGCAGTGCTCCGGACACAGTCCAAGAGACCCAGTACTTC. It encodes CSAPDTVQETQYF.

Many counts were recorded for this clonotype. The chain carries TRBV29-1 and TRBJ1-1; D is undetermined. Germline CDR1 and CDR2: SQVTM and ANQGSEA. Trimming shortened V by 7 bases and J by 3 bases, and 15 bases separated the two germline ends. The CDR3 has 13 amino acids. Here the CDR3 DNA reads TGCAGCGCCCAGAGGGTCCCACACACTGAAGCTTTCTTT. It translates to CSAQRVPHTEAFF. The full variable domain, in which reference TRBV29-1 and TRBJ1-1 provide the parts outside the CDR3, is SAVISQKPSRDICQRGTSLTIQCQVDSQVTMMFWYRQQPGQSLTLIATANQGSEATYESGFVIDKFPISRPNLTFSTLTVSNMSPEDSSIYLCSAQRVPHTEAFFGQGTRLTVV.

Many counts were recorded for this clonotype. This rearrangement joins TRBV4-2 to TRBJ1-1; D is unresolved. Germline V gene lookup returns CDR1 LGHNA and CDR2 YNFKEQ. This CDR3 has 16 amino acids. The germline V and J ends were trimmed by 0 bases and 1 base, with 12 bases remaining between them. CDR3: CASSQDQSEKNTEAFF. CDR3 nucleotide sequence: TGTGCCAGCAGCCAAGATCAATCAGAGAAGAACACTGAAGCTTTCTTT.

This clonotype was recorded many times. This chain links TRBV11-2 with TRBJ2-2; D is perhaps TRBD2 (7 bases). Germline loops: CDR1 SGHAT, CDR2 FQNNGV. Trimming took off 5 bases at V and 4 bases at J, with 14 bases between the two ends. This CDR3 is 15 amino acids long. The CDR3 bases are TGTGCCAGCAGCGGACCGGGGGGCGGCACCGGGGAGCTGTTTTTT. Translation gives CASSGPGGGTGELFF.

This chain uses TRBV7-3 with TRBJ2-2; 7 bases map to TRBD2. The CDR3 runs 12 residues. Germline CDR1 reads SGHTA; CDR2 reads FQGTGA. V lost 6 bases, J lost 6 bases, and 1 base stayed unmatched. The CDR3 loop is CASSGLAGELFF. CDR3 DNA sequence: TGTGCCAGCAGTGGACTAGCCGGGGAGCTGTTTTTT.

This clonotype was recorded many times. The rearrangement uses TRBV29-1 and TRBJ2-7; D perhaps matches TRBD1 (6 bases). The V end lost 0 bases, the J end lost 0 bases, and 15 bases lay between the germline ends. Germline V CDR1 and CDR2: SQVTM, ANQGSEA. The CDR3 extends over 16 amino acids. For the CDR3, the DNA is TGCAGCGTTGAAGATCAAGGGACATCGAGCTCCTACGAGCAGTACTTC. Its protein product is CSVEDQGTSSSYEQYF.

This clonotype was counted between two and nine times. This chain joins TRBV6-2 or TRBV6-3 and TRBJ2-5, with 9 bases that match TRBD1. The CDR3 covers 15 residues. Germline trimming cut 5 bases from V and 5 bases from J; bases unmatched to any gene: 9. Looked up from germline, CDR1 is MNHEY and CDR2 is SVGEGT. CDR3 sequence reads: CASSDPGTGLETQYF. The CDR3 DNA follows: TGTGCCAGCAGTGACCCCGGGACAGGGCTCGAGACCCAGTACTTC.

This clonotype was recorded at least ten times. The CDR3 DNA reads as TGTGCCAGCAGAGATGGGGACAATTCACCCCTCCACTTT. Its translation is CASRDGDNSPLHF. The J gene is TRBJ1-6, the V gene TRBV6-1; possible D gene TRBD1, 5 bases. The germline CDR1 and CDR2 sequences are MNHNS and SASEGT. V shed 6 bases and J shed 7 bases, with 10 bases lying between them. This CDR3 comprises 13 residues.

The chain uses TRBV24-1 and TRBJ2-2; D unresolved. The germline V and J ends were trimmed by 4 bases and 8 bases, with 13 bases remaining between them. The length of the CDR3 is 14 residues. Germline values: CDR1 KGHDR, CDR2 SFDVKD. The CDR3 is CATSDPPERGELFF. The CDR3 coding sequence is TGTGCCACCAGTGACCCCCCAGAGCGTGGGGAGCTGTTTTTT.

This clonotype was observed at least ten times. The rearrangement links TRBV12-3 or TRBV12-4 to TRBJ1-1; tentative D call: TRBD1 (5 bases). V was shortened by 6 bases and J by 7 bases, with 18 bases between the two germline ends. This CDR3 contains 14 residues. CDR3 in DNA: TGTGCCAGCAGATTACTAGGGACGGGCGGTGAAGCTTTCTTT. Residues: CASRLLGTGGEAFF.